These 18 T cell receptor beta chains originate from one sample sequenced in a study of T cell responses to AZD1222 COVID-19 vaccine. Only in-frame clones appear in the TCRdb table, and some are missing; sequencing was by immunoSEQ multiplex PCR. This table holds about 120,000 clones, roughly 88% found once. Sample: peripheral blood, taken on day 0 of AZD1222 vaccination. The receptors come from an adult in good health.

The CDR3 bases are TGTGCCACCAGTGAGACGGGTAGGGCCTACGAGCAGTACTTC. Amino acids: CATSETGRAYEQYF. The genes are TRBV24-1 and TRBJ2-7; D is unclear. The CDR3 is made up of 14 amino acids. The ends were cut back, 4 bases at V and 2 bases at J, with 11 bases in the middle. Germline V gene sequence: CDR1 KGHDR, CDR2 SFDVKD.

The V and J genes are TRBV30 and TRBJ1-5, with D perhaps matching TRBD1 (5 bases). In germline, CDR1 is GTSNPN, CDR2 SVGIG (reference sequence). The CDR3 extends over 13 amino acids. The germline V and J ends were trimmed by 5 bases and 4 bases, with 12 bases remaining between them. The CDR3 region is CAWAVEGNQPQHF. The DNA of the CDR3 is TGTGCCTGGGCGGTGGAGGGGAATCAGCCCCAGCATTTT.

In DNA, the CDR3 is TGTGCCAGCAGTTCAGCGGATTTGGGCTACGAGCAGTACTTC. Encoded protein: CASSSADLGYEQYF. The J gene is TRBJ2-7, the V gene TRBV28; possible D gene TRBD2, 5 bases. The germline V and J ends were trimmed by 4 bases and 3 bases, with 13 bases remaining between them. Germline loops: CDR1 MDHEN, CDR2 SYDVKM. The CDR3 totals 14 residues.

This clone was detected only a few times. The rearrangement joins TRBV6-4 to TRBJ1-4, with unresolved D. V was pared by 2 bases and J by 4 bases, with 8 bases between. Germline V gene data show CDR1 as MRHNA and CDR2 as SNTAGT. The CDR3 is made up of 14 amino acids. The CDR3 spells CASSDVRGNEKLFF. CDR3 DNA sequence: TGTGCCAGCAGTGACGTTAGAGGTAATGAAAAACTGTTTTTT.

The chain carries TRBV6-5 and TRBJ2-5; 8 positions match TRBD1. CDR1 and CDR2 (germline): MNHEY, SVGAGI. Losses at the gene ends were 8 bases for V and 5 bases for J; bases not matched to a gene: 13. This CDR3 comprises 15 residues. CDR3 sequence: CASSLSTGAPETQYF. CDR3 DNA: TGTGCCAGCTCCTTATCGACAGGGGCCCCGGAGACCCAGTACTTC.

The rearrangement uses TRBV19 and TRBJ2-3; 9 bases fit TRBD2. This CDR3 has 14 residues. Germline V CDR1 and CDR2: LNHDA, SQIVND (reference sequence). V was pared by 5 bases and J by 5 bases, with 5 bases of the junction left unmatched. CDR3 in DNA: TGTGCCAGTAGTGATAGCGGGGGCAAAGATACGCAGTATTTT. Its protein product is CASSDSGGKDTQYF. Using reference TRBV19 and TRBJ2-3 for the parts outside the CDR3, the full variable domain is DGGITQSPKYLFRKEGQNVTLSCEQNLNHDAMYWYRQDPGQGLRLIYYSQIVNDFQKGDIAEGYSVSREKKESFPLTVTSAQKNPTAFYLCASSDSGGKDTQYFGPGTRLTVL.

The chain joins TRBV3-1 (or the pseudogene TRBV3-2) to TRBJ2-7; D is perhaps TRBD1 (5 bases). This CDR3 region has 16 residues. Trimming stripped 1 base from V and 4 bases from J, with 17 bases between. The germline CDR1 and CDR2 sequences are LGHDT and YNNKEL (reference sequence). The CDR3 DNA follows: TGTGCCAGCAGCCAAGTGACAGCCAAGTTAAAATACGAGCAGTACTTC. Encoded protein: CASSQVTAKLKYEQYF.

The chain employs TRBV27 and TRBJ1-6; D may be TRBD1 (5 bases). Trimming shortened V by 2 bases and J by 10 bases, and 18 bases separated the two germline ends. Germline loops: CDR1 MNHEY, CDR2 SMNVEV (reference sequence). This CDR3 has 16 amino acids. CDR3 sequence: CASSLGQGRIDSPLHF. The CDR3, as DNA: TGTGCCAGCAGTTTAGGGCAGGGAAGAATTGACTCACCCCTCCACTTT.

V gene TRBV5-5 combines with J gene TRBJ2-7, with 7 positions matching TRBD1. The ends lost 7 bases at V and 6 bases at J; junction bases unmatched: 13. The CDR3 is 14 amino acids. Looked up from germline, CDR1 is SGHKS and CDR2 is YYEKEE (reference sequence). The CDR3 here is CASGWDSWIGEQYF. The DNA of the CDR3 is TGTGCCAGCGGTTGGGACAGCTGGATAGGCGAGCAGTACTTC.

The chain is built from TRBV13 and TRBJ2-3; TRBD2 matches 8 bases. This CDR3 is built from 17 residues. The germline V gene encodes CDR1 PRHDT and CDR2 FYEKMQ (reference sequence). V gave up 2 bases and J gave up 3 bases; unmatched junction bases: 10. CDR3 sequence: CASSLSVNGGATDTQYF. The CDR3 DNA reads TGTGCCAGCAGCTTAAGTGTCAACGGGGGGGCGACAGATACGCAGTATTTT. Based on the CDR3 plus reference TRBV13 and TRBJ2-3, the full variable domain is AAGVIQSPRHLIKEKRETATLKCYPIPRHDTVYWYQQGPGQDPQFLISFYEKMQSDKGSIPDRFSAQQFSDYHSELNMSSLELGDSALYFCASSLSVNGGATDTQYFGPGTRLTVL.

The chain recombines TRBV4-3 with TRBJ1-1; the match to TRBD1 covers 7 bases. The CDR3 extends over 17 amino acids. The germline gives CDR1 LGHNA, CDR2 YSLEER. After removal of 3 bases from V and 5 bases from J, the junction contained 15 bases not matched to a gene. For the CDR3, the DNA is TGCGCCAGCAGCCACTATGGGGACAGCCTCCGGGGGACTGAAGCTTTCTTT. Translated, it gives CASSHYGDSLRGTEAFF.

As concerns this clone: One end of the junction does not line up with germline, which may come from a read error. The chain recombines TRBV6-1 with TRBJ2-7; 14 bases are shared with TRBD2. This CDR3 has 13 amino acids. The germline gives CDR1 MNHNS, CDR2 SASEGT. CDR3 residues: CASSDFLGTSGSF. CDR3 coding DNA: TGTGCCAGCAGTGATTTTTTAGGGACTAGCGGGAGCTTC.

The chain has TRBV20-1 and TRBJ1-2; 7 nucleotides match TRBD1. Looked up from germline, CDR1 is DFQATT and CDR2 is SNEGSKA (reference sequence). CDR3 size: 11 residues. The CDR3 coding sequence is TGCACCACCGGGACAGCTTATGGCTACACCTTC. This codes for CTTGTAYGYTF.

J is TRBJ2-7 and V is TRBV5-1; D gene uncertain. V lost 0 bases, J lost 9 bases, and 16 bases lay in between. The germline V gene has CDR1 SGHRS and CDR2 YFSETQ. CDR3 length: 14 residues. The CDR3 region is CASSLELDHLGQYF. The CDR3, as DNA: TGCGCCAGCAGCTTGGAGCTAGACCACTTGGGGCAGTACTTC.

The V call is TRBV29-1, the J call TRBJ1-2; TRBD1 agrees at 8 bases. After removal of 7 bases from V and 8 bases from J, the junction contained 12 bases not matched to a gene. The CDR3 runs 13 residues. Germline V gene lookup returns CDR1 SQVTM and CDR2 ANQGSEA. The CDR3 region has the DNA TGCAGCGATTGGGACAGGCCTGGTTCCGGCTACACCTTC. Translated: CSDWDRPGSGYTF.

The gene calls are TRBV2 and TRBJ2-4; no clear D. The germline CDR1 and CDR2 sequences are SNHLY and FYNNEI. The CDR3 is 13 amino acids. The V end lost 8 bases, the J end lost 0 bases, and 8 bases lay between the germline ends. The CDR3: CASEVLAKNIQYF. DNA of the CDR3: TGTGCCAGCGAGGTACTAGCCAAAAACATTCAGTACTTC. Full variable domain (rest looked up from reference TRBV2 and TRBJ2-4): EPEVTQTPSHQVTQMGQEVILRCVPISNHLYFYWYRQILGQKVEFLVSFYNNEISEKSEIFDDQFSVERPDGSNFTLKIRSTKLEDSAMYFCASEVLAKNIQYFGAGTRLSVL.

The CDR3 sequence is CASSSSSGKTTYEQYF. CDR3 coding DNA: TGTGCCAGCAGTTCCTCTAGCGGGAAGACGACCTACGAGCAGTACTTC. The chain employs TRBV6-2 or TRBV6-3 and TRBJ2-7; 9 bases match TRBD2. CDR1 is MNHEY, CDR2 SVGEGT, per germline. This CDR3 has 16 residues. V lost 4 bases and J lost 2; bases outside the gene matches: 9.

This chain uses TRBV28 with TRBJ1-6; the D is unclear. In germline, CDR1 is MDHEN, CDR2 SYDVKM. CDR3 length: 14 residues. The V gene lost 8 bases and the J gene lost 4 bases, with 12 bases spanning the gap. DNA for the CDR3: TGTGCCAGCGGACTTCGGGAATATAATTCACCCCTCCACTTT. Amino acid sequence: CASGLREYNSPLHF.